Sequencing of this T cell receptor beta chain was carried out in a study of blood T cells in healthy people across ages. Across the study: Template switching recovered approximately one barcoded beta molecule for every two T cells. Overall study results and limits: Relative to aged donors, long-lived donors carried more naive CD4+ cells and displayed higher diversity. As naive T cell percentage varied, TCR beta diversity correlated strongly with it.

Primed by a sample-barcoded 5' primer and a J-beta primer mix, a second PCR proceeded for about 7 to 11 cycles. Any given sample supplied a minimum of 3 million CDR3-containing paired-end reads. TCRdb used MiXCR to reprocess the 5' RACE reads, holding one entry per CDR3 protein. Found here are under 950,000 distinct CDR3 sequences, around a fifth of them singletons; the top ten hold approximately 20%. This CDR3 region has 13 residues. V lost 6 bases and J 3 bases, leaving 12 bases between the germline ends. Germline loops: CDR1 SGHVS, CDR2 FNYEAQ. This clonotype turned up a few times. The antigen is undetermined.

V gene TRBV7-6 combines with J gene TRBJ2-7, with D uncertain. The sequence came from an older man in good health. Sequenced: blood. The CDR3 bases are TGTGCCAGCAGTTTTGGCGGAAACTACGAGCAGTACGTC. Translation: CASSFGGNYEQYV.